This TCR beta chain stems from a study of blood T cell repertoires in COVID-19. On the study more broadly: Sources were T cells, B-cell-depleted T cells, or PBMCs; the material itself was cDNA or gDNA.

Germline V gives CDR1 SEHNR, CDR2 FQNEAQ (reference sequence). The V segment lost 5 bases and the J segment 1 base; nucleotides outside the gene matches: 6. This CDR3 contains 18 residues. The Seattle patients joined while their infection was active and were tracked longitudinally afterward. Authors' data handling: Scientists estimated how many nucleated cells there were by amplifying reference gene primers. Using immunoSEQ multiplex PCR, the repertoire was profiled, and TCRdb retains in-frame clones only, with some absent. V and J calls and clone size are copied from that table; D and trimming were computed from the DNA. This sample has roughly 100,000 clones, with more than 80% found just once.

Sequencing was done on a sample of peripheral blood. This receptor was obtained from an elderly man with COVID-19, enrolled during active disease. The chain joins TRBV7-9 to TRBJ2-1; 15 bases align to TRBD2. CDR3 nucleotides: TGTGCCAGCAGCCTCTCGGGACTAGCGGGAGGATCCTACAATGAGCAGTTCTTC. As protein: CASSLSGLAGGSYNEQFF.